Described below is a single T cell receptor beta chain sequence and its context. The antigen is undetermined. CDR1 is SQVTM and CDR2 is ANQGSEA in the germline V gene. V lost 6 bases to trimming and J lost 5 bases; unmatched junction nucleotides: 14. The CDR3 sequence is 15 residues long. 60 Vbeta and 13 Jbeta primers were used in PCR. Sequencing used immunoSEQ multiplex PCR; TCRdb keeps in-frame clones, though not all of them. The data show roughly 200,000 clones, 65% to 85% seen once. The data are from a study of cytomegalovirus exposure and HLA in healthy donors. Regarding the study as a whole: Diagnosis of cytomegalovirus status made by the classifier reportedly showed high specificity and sensitivity. One variant, a missense change in DCLRE1C, was linked in a later analysis to TCR beta V- and J-gene trimming.

The sample was PBMCs. The TCR sequence derives from a boy younger than 10 in good health and CMV-seronegative. The chain couples TRBV29-1 to TRBJ1-1; 8 positions match TRBD1. The DNA of the CDR3 is TGCAGCGTCGAACTTCTCGACAGGGGTACGACTGAAGCTTTCTTT. It yields the protein CSVELLDRGTTEAFF.